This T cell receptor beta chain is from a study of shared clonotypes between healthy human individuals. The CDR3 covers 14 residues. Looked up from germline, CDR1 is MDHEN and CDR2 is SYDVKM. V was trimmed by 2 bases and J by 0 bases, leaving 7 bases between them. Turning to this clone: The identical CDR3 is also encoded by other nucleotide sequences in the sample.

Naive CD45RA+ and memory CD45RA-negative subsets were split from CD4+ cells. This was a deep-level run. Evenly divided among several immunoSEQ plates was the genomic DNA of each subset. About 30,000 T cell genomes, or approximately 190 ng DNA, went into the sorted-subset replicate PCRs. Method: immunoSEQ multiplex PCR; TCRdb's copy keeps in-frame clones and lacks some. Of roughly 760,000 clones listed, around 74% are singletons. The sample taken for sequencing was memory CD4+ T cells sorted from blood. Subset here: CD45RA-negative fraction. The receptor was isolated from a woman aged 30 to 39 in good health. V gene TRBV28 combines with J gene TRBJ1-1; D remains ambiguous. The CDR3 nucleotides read TGTGCCAGCAGTTTAGGGCATCTGAACACTGAAGCTTTCTTT. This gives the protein CASSLGHLNTEAFF.